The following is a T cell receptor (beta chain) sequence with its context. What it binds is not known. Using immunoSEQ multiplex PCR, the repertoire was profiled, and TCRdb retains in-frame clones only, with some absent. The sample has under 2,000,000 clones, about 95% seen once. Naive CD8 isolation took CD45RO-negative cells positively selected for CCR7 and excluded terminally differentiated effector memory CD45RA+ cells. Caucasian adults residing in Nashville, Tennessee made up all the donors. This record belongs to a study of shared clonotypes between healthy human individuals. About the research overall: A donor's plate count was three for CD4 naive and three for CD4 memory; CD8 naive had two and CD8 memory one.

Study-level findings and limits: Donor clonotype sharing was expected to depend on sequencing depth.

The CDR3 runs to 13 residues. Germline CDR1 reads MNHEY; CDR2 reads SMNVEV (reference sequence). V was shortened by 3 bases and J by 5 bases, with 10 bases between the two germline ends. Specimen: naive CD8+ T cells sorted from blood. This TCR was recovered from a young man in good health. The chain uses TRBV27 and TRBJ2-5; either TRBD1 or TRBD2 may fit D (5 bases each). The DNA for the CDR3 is TGTGCCAGCAGTTTGGGGTGGGGGGAGACCCAGTACTTC. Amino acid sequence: CASSLGWGETQYF.